The clone carrying this T cell receptor beta chain was picked up many times. Its antigen is not known. The data were taken from a study of T cell repertoires in cytomegalovirus infection. Overall study findings and caveats: CMV-specific TCR beta clonotypes restricted by HLA-C dominated the ex vivo response.

V was clipped by 3 bases and J by 5 bases; unmatched bases: 4. The CDR3 runs to 16 residues. Per the germline V gene, CDR1 is SGHTA and CDR2 is FQGNSA. TCRdb itself ran the reads through MiXCR, one entry per CDR3 protein. The table records about 500,000 distinct CDR3 sequences, about 33% of them present only once. Specimen: cultured PBMCs, collected from culture after CMV antigen stimulation. This TCR came from a human donor in good health (CMV status not recorded). Some clones in this sample may be carry-over from other donors' samples. This chain links TRBV7-2 with TRBJ2-1, with 13 bases matching TRBD2. CDR3 sequence reads: CASSLGGTSGNNEQFF. Written as DNA, the CDR3 is TGTGCCAGCAGCTTGGGGGGGACTAGCGGGAACAATGAGCAGTTCTTC.